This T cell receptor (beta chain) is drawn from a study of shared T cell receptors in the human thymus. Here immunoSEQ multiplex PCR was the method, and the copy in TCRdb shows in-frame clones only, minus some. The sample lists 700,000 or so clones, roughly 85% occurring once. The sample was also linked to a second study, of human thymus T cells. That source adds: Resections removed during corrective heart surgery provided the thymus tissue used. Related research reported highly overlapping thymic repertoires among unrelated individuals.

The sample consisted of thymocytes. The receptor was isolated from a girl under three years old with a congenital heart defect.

Here the CDR3 reads CSVEAGYREESGYTF. The CDR3 DNA reads TGCAGCGTTGAAGCAGGGTACAGGGAAGAAAGTGGCTACACCTTC. The chain couples TRBV29-1 to TRBJ1-2; D is possibly TRBD1 (6 bases). The V gene lost 1 base and the J gene lost 7 bases, with 19 bases spanning the gap. This CDR3 is 15 amino acids long. CDR1 is SQVTM, CDR2 ANQGSEA, per germline.